This T cell receptor (beta chain) was captured in a study of blood T cells in healthy people across ages. Drawing of peripheral blood yielded ten milliliters from each donor. Combining a sample-barcoded 5' primer with a J-beta primer mix, a second PCR ran for about 7 to 11 cycles. One entry per CDR3 protein results from TCRdb running MiXCR on the 5' RACE reads. The table lists some 1.5 million distinct CDR3 sequences, around 40% of them singletons. Germline loops: CDR1 SGHRS, CDR2 YFSETQ. The CDR3 length is 15 residues. Trimming took off 5 bases at V and 4 bases at J, with 19 bases between the two ends.

The specimen sequenced was blood. The chain combines TRBV5-1 with TRBJ2-7; D may be TRBD2 (6 bases). The receptor was isolated from a woman aged 18-30 years in good health. In DNA form, the CDR3 reads TGCGCCAGCAGTTCTACTGGCGGGGTGTCGTACGAGCAGTACTTC. Encoded protein: CASSSTGGVSYEQYF.